The following is a T cell receptor (beta chain) sequence with its context. This clone was seen only once. Its antigen is unknown. One base away there is no much larger clone; base qualities are not given. This entry belongs to a study of blood T cell repertoires in COVID-19 (dated by TCRdb to the early 2020s). With regard to the full study: Samples from collaborators originated in the United States, Italy and Spain and spanned both the acute and convalescent phases of COVID-19. The prospective study material was composed of cDNA or gDNA derived from T cells, B-cell-depleted T cells, or PBMCs. The repertoires were made available in a free public database intended to serve as a resource for research on the immune response to SARS-CoV-2. The sample metadata nearly always contained a de-identified subject ID, COVID-19 status, age in years and sex. The samples were drawn from the first 160 participants of the ongoing ImmuneRACE study and from 950 to 1,500 subjects provided by 6 global collaborators. Subjects who had been exposed to COVID-19, were actively infected with it, or had recovered from it provided the deeply sampled blood TCRbeta repertoires that made up the dataset. Where available, HLA class I and class II types were obtained from metadata supplied by the sample provider rather than from assay-based typing. General conclusions and limits of the study: Clinical and demographic metadata were provided uncurated, with the amount varying by source and participant.

Enrolling through a virtual design, the prospective study's participants ranged in age from roughly 18 to 95 years and lived across 24 United States geographic areas. In the prospective study, cohorts were assigned on the basis of participant-reported clinical history obtained from a screening survey and a study questionnaire. Recovered participants in ImmuneRACE Cohort 3 were defined by two consecutive negative NP/OP PCR tests, clearance by a healthcare professional, or resolution of symptoms. In the prospective study, mobile phlebotomists collected whole blood, serum and a nasopharyngeal or oropharyngeal swab from each participant. Additional blood draws and questionnaires over an approximately 2-month period could optionally be provided by prospective study participants. Before DNA extraction, prospective study blood samples were shipped either frozen or at room temperature. Inclusive of the bounding cysteine and phenylalanine, the CDR3 is 14 residues long. Only the CDR3 part of the read is kept: 42 bases, read in frame from the first base. At the junction V is shortened by 3 bases and J by 2 bases; bases outside the gene matches: 4. The germline V gene gives CDR1 as SGHTA and CDR2 as FQGTGA.

The immunoSEQ Assay, a bias-controlled multiplex PCR, was used to amplify TCRbeta CDR3 regions from genomic DNA. Per the source publication's procedure: The number of nucleated cells in each sample was estimated by amplification of reference gene primers within the assay. To quantify the absolute abundance of each unique TCRbeta CDR3 rearrangement, sequence reads were collapsed and filtered. For each sample, productive Simpson clonality was calculated as the square root of Simpson's diversity index over productive rearrangements. The table comes from immuneACCESS by way of TCRdb, which keeps in-frame sequences with V and J called. Part of the clones is missing from these tables; in studies checked, under half for an unresolved V gene and the rest for unknown reasons. V, J and clone size derive from that table, while D and trimming were established from the DNA sequence. The sample table records some 340,000 clones; about 89% of these occur just once. The top ten constitute about 5.2% of the sample.

Sample: PBMCs or T cells enriched from blood (not recorded which). This TCR was sampled from a young woman who had recovered from COVID-19. The V gene is TRBV7-3 and the J gene is TRBJ2-7; 7 junctional bases match TRBD2. CDR3 protein: CASSFLAGPYEQYF. The sequenced DNA is TGTGCCAGCAGCTTCTTAGCGGGTCCCTACGAGCAGTACTTC.